A selection of T cell receptor beta chains follows, all from one sample in a study of cytomegalovirus exposure and HLA in healthy donors. Profiled with immunoSEQ multiplex PCR; TCRdb holds only in-frame clones, not every one. The sample records 150,000 to 200,000 clones, 86% being singletons. Sequenced sample: PBMCs. These receptors all come from a man aged 18 to 29 in good health and CMV-seropositive. The CDR3 runs from the conserved cysteine through the conserved F or W. Fields, in order: D gene, V gene, J gene, CDR3 length, clone size, CDR3 protein, CDR3 DNA. D genes are given only for firm matches. Clone size is given for some rows only: seen once, a few or many times, or a class if the clone is expanded.

d_call: -
v_call: TRBV7-9
j_call: TRBJ2-2
cdr3_length: 13
clone_size: -
cdr3_aa: CASSLGRDTELFF
cdr3_nt: TGTGCCAGCAGCTTAGGCCGGGACACTGAGCTGTTTTTT

d_call: -
v_call: TRBV4-3
j_call: TRBJ2-2
cdr3_length: 16
clone_size: few
cdr3_aa: CASSPGGVRGAGELFF
cdr3_nt: TGCGCCAGCAGCCCGGGGGGCGTTCGAGGCGCCGGGGAGCTGTTTTTT

d_call: -
v_call: TRBV9
j_call: TRBJ1-1
cdr3_length: 12
clone_size: -
cdr3_aa: CASSVDGSEAFF
cdr3_nt: TGTGCCAGCAGCGTAGATGGCAGTGAAGCTTTCTTT

d_call: TRBD2
v_call: TRBV5-6
j_call: TRBJ2-1
cdr3_length: 17
clone_size: -
cdr3_aa: CASSSSRTSGRYNEQFF
cdr3_nt: TGTGCCAGCAGCTCCTCAAGGACTAGCGGGAGGTACAATGAGCAGTTCTTC

d_call: TRBD1
v_call: TRBV20-1
j_call: TRBJ2-1
cdr3_length: 11
clone_size: -
cdr3_aa: CSATRQGEQFF
cdr3_nt: TGCAGTGCTACGAGACAGGGAGAGCAGTTCTTC

d_call: TRBD1
v_call: TRBV5-5
j_call: TRBJ2-5
cdr3_length: 16
clone_size: -
cdr3_aa: CASSAHLTGVKETQYF
cdr3_nt: TGTGCCAGCAGCGCTCACCTGACAGGGGTAAAAGAGACCCAGTACTTC

d_call: TRBD2
v_call: TRBV9
j_call: TRBJ2-1
cdr3_length: 15
clone_size: -
cdr3_aa: CASTASGTEYNEQFF
cdr3_nt: TGTGCCAGCACCGCTAGCGGGACAGAATACAATGAGCAGTTCTTC

d_call: -
v_call: TRBV15
j_call: TRBJ1-5
cdr3_length: 16
clone_size: -
cdr3_aa: CATSPAQGKVNQPQHF
cdr3_nt: TGTGCCACCAGCCCCGCACAGGGAAAGGTCAATCAGCCCCAGCATTTT

d_call: -
v_call: TRBV7-8
j_call: TRBJ1-1
cdr3_length: 14
clone_size: -
cdr3_aa: CASSYRSLNTEAFF
cdr3_nt: TGTGCCAGCAGCTACCGGAGTCTGAACACTGAAGCTTTCTTT

d_call: TRBD1
v_call: TRBV4-1
j_call: TRBJ1-2
cdr3_length: 17
clone_size: few
cdr3_aa: CASSHSDLGGQVYGYTF
cdr3_nt: TGCGCCAGCAGCCACTCCGATCTAGGGGGACAGGTCTATGGCTACACCTTC

d_call: TRBD2
v_call: TRBV9
j_call: TRBJ2-3
cdr3_length: 13
clone_size: -
cdr3_aa: CASSVEKRGTQYF
cdr3_nt: TGTGCCAGCAGCGTGGAGAAGCGGGGTACGCAGTATTTT

d_call: TRBD2
v_call: TRBV10-3
j_call: TRBJ2-4
cdr3_length: 13
clone_size: -
cdr3_aa: CATMGLGGPIQYF
cdr3_nt: TGTGCCACCATGGGACTAGGAGGGCCCATTCAGTACTTC

d_call: TRBD1
v_call: TRBV18
j_call: TRBJ1-5
cdr3_length: 15
clone_size: once
cdr3_aa: CASSPTGDGNQPQHF
cdr3_nt: TGTGCCAGCTCGCCGACAGGGGACGGCAATCAGCCCCAGCATTTT

d_call: TRBD2
v_call: TRBV27
j_call: TRBJ2-7
cdr3_length: 15
clone_size: -
cdr3_aa: CASSFLGGSIYEQYF
cdr3_nt: TGTGCCAGCAGCTTCCTCGGCGGGAGTATTTACGAGCAGTACTTC

d_call: TRBD1
v_call: TRBV2
j_call: TRBJ2-7
cdr3_length: 14
clone_size: -
cdr3_aa: CASTRQGAPYEQYF
cdr3_nt: TGTGCCAGCACCCGACAGGGGGCACCCTACGAGCAGTACTTC

d_call: TRBD1
v_call: TRBV19
j_call: TRBJ1-2
cdr3_length: 15
clone_size: -
cdr3_aa: CASMAGGEGNYGYTF
cdr3_nt: TGTGCCAGTATGGCAGGGGGCGAGGGAAACTATGGCTACACCTTC

d_call: -
v_call: TRBV2
j_call: TRBJ1-2
cdr3_length: 13
clone_size: -
cdr3_aa: CASSENRNYGYTF
cdr3_nt: TGTGCCAGCAGTGAAAACAGAAACTATGGCTACACCTTC

d_call: TRBD1
v_call: TRBV15
j_call: TRBJ2-7
cdr3_length: 14
clone_size: -
cdr3_aa: CATETDRGSYEQYF
cdr3_nt: TGTGCCACCGAGACGGACAGGGGATCGTACGAGCAGTACTTC

d_call: -
v_call: TRBV11-2
j_call: TRBJ1-3
cdr3_length: 15
clone_size: -
cdr3_aa: CASSDRTHSGNTIYF
cdr3_nt: TGTGCCAGCAGCGACAGAACCCATAGTGGAAACACCATATATTTT

d_call: -
v_call: TRBV28
j_call: TRBJ1-3
cdr3_length: 16
clone_size: -
cdr3_aa: CASRPMTETSGNTIYF
cdr3_nt: TGTGCCAGCAGGCCCATGACAGAAACCTCTGGAAACACCATATATTTT

d_call: TRBD2
v_call: TRBV5-5
j_call: TRBJ2-1
cdr3_length: 15
clone_size: -
cdr3_aa: CASSWREWSYNEQFF
cdr3_nt: TGTGCCAGCAGCTGGCGGGAGTGGTCCTACAATGAGCAGTTCTTC

d_call: TRBD1
v_call: TRBV7-9
j_call: TRBJ2-2
cdr3_length: 15
clone_size: -
cdr3_aa: CASSLNWDSHGELFF
cdr3_nt: TGTGCCAGCAGCCTTAACTGGGACAGTCACGGGGAGCTGTTTTTT

d_call: -
v_call: TRBV5-4
j_call: TRBJ1-1
cdr3_length: 11
clone_size: -
cdr3_aa: CASSADTEAFF
cdr3_nt: TGTGCCAGCAGCGCGGACACTGAAGCTTTCTTT

d_call: TRBD2
v_call: TRBV7-2
j_call: TRBJ2-1
cdr3_length: 17
clone_size: -
cdr3_aa: CASSLWSAGGSYNEQFF
cdr3_nt: TGTGCCAGCAGCTTATGGTCCGCGGGGGGCTCCTACAATGAGCAGTTCTTC

d_call: TRBD1
v_call: TRBV9
j_call: TRBJ1-1
cdr3_length: 14
clone_size: -
cdr3_aa: CASSIGTGHTEAFF
cdr3_nt: TGTGCCAGCAGCATCGGGACAGGTCATACGGAAGCTTTCTTT

d_call: -
v_call: TRBV27
j_call: TRBJ1-1
cdr3_length: 13
clone_size: -
cdr3_aa: CASSFSRNTEAFF
cdr3_nt: TGTGCCAGCAGTTTTTCCAGGAACACTGAAGCTTTCTTT

d_call: TRBD1
v_call: TRBV28
j_call: TRBJ1-5
cdr3_length: 14
clone_size: -
cdr3_aa: CASSFWQGAQPQHF
cdr3_nt: TGTGCCAGCAGTTTTTGGCAGGGGGCTCAGCCCCAGCATTTT

d_call: -
v_call: TRBV10-3
j_call: TRBJ2-7
cdr3_length: 12
clone_size: -
cdr3_aa: CAIMRETYEQYF
cdr3_nt: TGTGCCATCATGCGGGAAACCTACGAGCAGTACTTC

d_call: -
v_call: TRBV30
j_call: TRBJ1-1
cdr3_length: 14
clone_size: -
cdr3_aa: CAWAKEGMNTEAFF
cdr3_nt: TGTGCCTGGGCTAAGGAGGGGATGAACACTGAAGCTTTCTTT

d_call: TRBD2
v_call: TRBV9
j_call: TRBJ2-7
cdr3_length: 14
clone_size: -
cdr3_aa: CASSRSGDVYEQYF
cdr3_nt: TGTGCCAGCAGCCGTAGCGGGGATGTCTACGAGCAGTACTTC

d_call: -
v_call: TRBV7-2
j_call: TRBJ1-5
cdr3_length: 16
clone_size: -
cdr3_aa: CASSFQGRGGNQPQHF
cdr3_nt: TGTGCCAGCAGCTTTCAAGGGAGGGGAGGCAATCAGCCCCAGCATTTT

d_call: TRBD1
v_call: TRBV19
j_call: TRBJ2-7
cdr3_length: 15
clone_size: -
cdr3_aa: CASTPGTGMAYEQYF
cdr3_nt: TGTGCCAGTACGCCAGGGACAGGGATGGCCTACGAGCAGTACTTC

d_call: TRBD1
v_call: TRBV25-1
j_call: TRBJ1-2
cdr3_length: 16
clone_size: -
cdr3_aa: CASSEPRGQGNYGYTF
cdr3_nt: TGTGCCAGCAGTGAACCCCGGGGACAGGGGAACTATGGCTACACCTTC

d_call: -
v_call: TRBV7-9
j_call: TRBJ2-2
cdr3_length: 18
clone_size: once
cdr3_aa: CASSLRAGTTSNTGELFF
cdr3_nt: TGTGCCAGCAGCTTACGAGCGGGCACCACATCGAACACCGGGGAGCTGTTTTTT

d_call: TRBD1
v_call: TRBV27
j_call: TRBJ2-5
cdr3_length: 12
clone_size: -
cdr3_aa: CASSSQGAAQYF
cdr3_nt: TGTGCCAGCAGTTCACAGGGGGCGGCCCAGTACTTC

d_call: -
v_call: TRBV7-2
j_call: TRBJ2-3
cdr3_length: 13
clone_size: -
cdr3_aa: CASSPSAADTQYF
cdr3_nt: TGTGCCAGCAGCCCCTCCGCGGCAGATACGCAGTATTTT

d_call: -
v_call: TRBV11-1
j_call: TRBJ2-5
cdr3_length: 12
clone_size: few
cdr3_aa: CASSPMRETQYF
cdr3_nt: TGTGCCAGCAGCCCGATGAGGGAGACCCAGTACTTC

d_call: TRBD2
v_call: TRBV6-5
j_call: TRBJ2-1
cdr3_length: 16
clone_size: -
cdr3_aa: CASSYEAGTSLRATFF
cdr3_nt: TGTGCCAGCAGTTACGAAGCCGGGACTAGCTTACGGGCAACGTTCTTC

d_call: -
v_call: TRBV2
j_call: TRBJ2-7
cdr3_length: 11
clone_size: -
cdr3_aa: CASSGQYEQYF
cdr3_nt: TGTGCCAGCAGTGGACAGTACGAGCAGTACTTC

d_call: TRBD1
v_call: TRBV4-3
j_call: TRBJ1-4
cdr3_length: 18
clone_size: -
cdr3_aa: CASSQVTGGDRSNEKLFF
cdr3_nt: TGCGCCAGCAGCCAAGTTACAGGGGGCGATAGGTCTAATGAAAAACTGTTTTTT

d_call: TRBD1
v_call: TRBV28
j_call: TRBJ1-3
cdr3_length: 18
clone_size: -
cdr3_aa: CASSFSRTGGISGNTIYF
cdr3_nt: TGTGCCAGCAGTTTTTCCCGGACAGGGGGGATCTCTGGAAACACCATATATTTT

d_call: -
v_call: TRBV15
j_call: TRBJ1-1
cdr3_length: 12
clone_size: -
cdr3_aa: CATSLQEGEAFF
cdr3_nt: TGTGCCACCAGTCTACAGGAGGGTGAAGCTTTCTTT

d_call: -
v_call: TRBV27
j_call: TRBJ1-6
cdr3_length: 16
clone_size: few
cdr3_aa: CASSLLQGGYNSPLHF
cdr3_nt: TGTGCCAGCAGTTTATTACAGGGCGGTTATAATTCACCCCTCCACTTT

d_call: TRBD2
v_call: TRBV4-3
j_call: TRBJ2-1
cdr3_length: 17
clone_size: -
cdr3_aa: CASSQVPGTSGRVEQFF
cdr3_nt: TGCGCCAGCAGCCAAGTTCCCGGGACTAGCGGGAGGGTTGAGCAGTTCTTC

d_call: TRBD1
v_call: TRBV10-1
j_call: TRBJ1-2
cdr3_length: 18
clone_size: once
cdr3_aa: CASSGTHRGNGCNYGYTF
cdr3_nt: TGCGCCAGCAGCGGGACTCACAGGGGGAATGGATGTAACTATGGCTACACCTTC

d_call: -
v_call: TRBV5-1
j_call: TRBJ2-7
cdr3_length: 13
clone_size: -
cdr3_aa: CASSLQGSNEQYF
cdr3_nt: TGCGCCAGCAGCTTACAGGGTAGCAACGAGCAGTACTTC

d_call: -
v_call: TRBV5-8
j_call: TRBJ1-2
cdr3_length: 12
clone_size: -
cdr3_aa: CASRRTFHGYTF
cdr3_nt: TGTGCCAGCAGGCGGACATTTCACGGCTACACCTTC

d_call: TRBD1
v_call: TRBV6-5
j_call: TRBJ2-7
cdr3_length: 14
clone_size: -
cdr3_aa: CASAVARTGYEQYF
cdr3_nt: TGTGCCTCCGCCGTGGCTAGGACAGGGTACGAGCAGTACTTC

d_call: -
v_call: TRBV6-1
j_call: TRBJ2-4
cdr3_length: 15
clone_size: -
cdr3_aa: CASRKGGAEENIQYF
cdr3_nt: TGTGCCAGCAGAAAAGGGGGGGCTGAGGAAAACATTCAGTACTTC

d_call: TRBD1
v_call: TRBV7-8
j_call: TRBJ2-5
cdr3_length: 18
clone_size: -
cdr3_aa: CASSLVFWTGERQETQYF
cdr3_nt: TGTGCCAGCAGCTTAGTCTTCTGGACAGGGGAGCGCCAAGAGACCCAGTACTTC

d_call: TRBD1
v_call: TRBV5-4
j_call: TRBJ2-4
cdr3_length: 15
clone_size: -
cdr3_aa: CASSSTGVAKNIQYF
cdr3_nt: TGTGCCAGCAGCTCTACAGGGGTGGCCAAAAACATTCAGTACTTC

d_call: TRBD1
v_call: TRBV27
j_call: TRBJ1-5
cdr3_length: 16
clone_size: -
cdr3_aa: CASSLSGQVVNQPQHF
cdr3_nt: TGTGCCAGCAGTTTATCGGGACAGGTCGTCAATCAGCCCCAGCATTTT

d_call: -
v_call: TRBV5-4
j_call: TRBJ1-1
cdr3_length: 12
clone_size: few
cdr3_aa: CASSLRGAEAFF
cdr3_nt: TGTGCCAGCAGCTTGAGGGGCGCTGAAGCTTTCTTT

d_call: -
v_call: TRBV10-3
j_call: TRBJ2-3
cdr3_length: 13
clone_size: -
cdr3_aa: CATLEGATDTQYF
cdr3_nt: TGTGCCACTCTAGAGGGAGCCACAGATACGCAGTATTTT

d_call: -
v_call: TRBV11-3
j_call: TRBJ2-3
cdr3_length: 15
clone_size: -
cdr3_aa: CASSLGLGRSDTQYF
cdr3_nt: TGTGCCAGCAGCTTAGGATTGGGCAGGTCAGATACGCAGTATTTT

d_call: -
v_call: TRBV18
j_call: TRBJ1-2
cdr3_length: 14
clone_size: -
cdr3_aa: CASSTGEGSPAGTF
cdr3_nt: TGTGCCAGCTCGACGGGGGAGGGTAGTCCCGCCGGGACCTTC

d_call: TRBD1
v_call: TRBV7-8
j_call: TRBJ2-5
cdr3_length: 16
clone_size: -
cdr3_aa: CASSLSSRGLAETQYF
cdr3_nt: TGTGCCAGCAGCCTTTCGAGCAGGGGGCTAGCGGAGACCCAGTACTTC

d_call: -
v_call: TRBV14
j_call: TRBJ2-1
cdr3_length: 17
clone_size: few
cdr3_aa: CASSQDVGSAFYNEQFF
cdr3_nt: TGTGCCAGCAGCCAAGACGTCGGGAGCGCTTTCTACAATGAGCAGTTCTTC